This TCR beta chain was sequenced in a study of CD8 T cells in Susac syndrome. The multiple sclerosis controls consisted of treatment-naive patients with relapsing-remitting disease, either stable or active. Bulk CD8+ and CD4+ cells came from magnetic negative isolation; CD8+ TEMRA by FACS. RNA was extracted with the RNeasy kit, and a quantity of roughly 0.45 to 1 ug was reverse transcribed using random hexamers. TCR beta CDR3 was amplified by immunoSEQ covering 54 Vbeta and 13 Jbeta. TCRdb reprocessed the immunoSEQ multiplex PCR reads with MiXCR, giving one entry per CDR3 protein. Found here are approximately 220,000 distinct CDR3 sequences, about 95% of them singletons; the top ten hold 0.082%. CDR1 and CDR2 from the germline V gene are SGHRS and YFSETQ. The CDR3 sequence is 14 residues long. Trimming left V 4 bases short and J 5 bases short, with 15 bases between.

Source material: CD4+ T cells from PBMCs. This TCR was recovered from a human donor with multiple sclerosis. The chain couples TRBV5-1 to TRBJ1-2; a weak D match, TRBD1 (5 bases). CDR3 protein: CASSPTGTGYGYTF. In nucleotides, the CDR3 is TGCGCCAGCAGCCCAACCGGGACGGGGTATGGCTACACCTTC.